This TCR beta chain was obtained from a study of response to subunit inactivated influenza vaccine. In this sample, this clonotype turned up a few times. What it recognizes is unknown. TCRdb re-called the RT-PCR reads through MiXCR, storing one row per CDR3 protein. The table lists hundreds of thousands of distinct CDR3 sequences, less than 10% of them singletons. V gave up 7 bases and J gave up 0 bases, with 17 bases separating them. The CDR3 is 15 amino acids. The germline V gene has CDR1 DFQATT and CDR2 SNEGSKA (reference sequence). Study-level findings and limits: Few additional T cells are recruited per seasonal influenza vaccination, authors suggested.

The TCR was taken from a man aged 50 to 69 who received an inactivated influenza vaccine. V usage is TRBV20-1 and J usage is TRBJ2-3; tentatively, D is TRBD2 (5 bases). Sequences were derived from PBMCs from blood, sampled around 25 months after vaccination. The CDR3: CSEAALASSTDTQYF. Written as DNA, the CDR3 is TGCAGTGAGGCGGCGCTAGCCAGCAGCACAGATACGCAGTATTTT.